The 10 T cell receptor beta chains reported below all come from one sample, sequenced in a study of blood T cell repertoires in COVID-19. TCRdb's copy holds only in-frame clones and misses some; the assay was immunoSEQ multiplex PCR. Among over 40,000 clones listed, more than 75% were seen once. The sequenced sample was peripheral blood. Receptor source: a human donor in a cohort sampled during active COVID-19.

The rearrangement links TRBV4-2 to TRBJ1-2, with TRBD1 as a possible D gene (6 bases). CDR1 and CDR2 from the germline V gene are LGHNA and YNFKEQ. This CDR3 spans 15 amino acids. Between the trimmed V and J ends, which lost 1 base and 2 bases, there was a span of 11 bases. In nucleotides, the CDR3 is TGTGCCAGCAGCCAAGTACAGGGCCGAAACTATGGCTACACCTTC. It yields the protein CASSQVQGRNYGYTF.

The gene calls are TRBV10-3 and TRBJ2-3; 7 bases line up with TRBD2. Germline CDR1 ENHRY, CDR2 SYGVKD. The CDR3 is made up of 13 amino acids. The J segment lost 5 bases and the V segment lost 6 bases, leaving 5 bases of the junction unmatched. This CDR3 is CAIRGTIEDTQYF. For the CDR3, the DNA is TGTGCCATCAGGGGGACTATTGAAGATACGCAGTATTTT.

Regarding this clone: The junction does not match germline at one end; this may be a read error. The genes are TRBV7-7 and TRBJ2-5; 10 bases map to TRBD2. Germline CDR1 reads SSHAT; CDR2 reads FNYEAQ (reference sequence). CDR3 size: 16 residues. CDR3: CASSLGQRGGPETQYF. CDR3 nucleotides: TGTGCTAGCAGCTTAGGCCAGCGGGGGGGCCCGGAGACCCAGTACTTC. Full variable domain (remainder filled in from reference TRBV7-7 and TRBJ2-5): GAGVSQSPRYKVTKRGQDVTLRCDPISSHATLYWYQQALGQGPEFLTYFNYEAQPDKSGLPSDRFSAERPEGSISTLTIQRTEQRDSAMYRCASSLGQRGGPETQYFGPGTRLLVL.

In DNA form, the CDR3 reads TGTGCCAGCAGCCGTGGATACAGGGGACCGAACACTGAAGCTTTCTTT. Translation gives CASSRGYRGPNTEAFF. The chain employs TRBV28 and TRBJ1-1; 7 nucleotides align to TRBD1. This CDR3 is built from 16 residues. The germline CDR1 and CDR2 sequences are MDHEN and SYDVKM. J was trimmed by 1 base and V by 6 bases; bases with no gene match: 11.

This clone was detected once. V usage is TRBV19 and J usage is TRBJ1-4; D unresolved. V gave up 4 bases and J gave up 0 bases, with 12 bases separating them. In germline, CDR1 is LNHDA, CDR2 SQIVND (reference sequence). This CDR3 has 16 amino acids. CDR3: CASSTYYKPTNEKLFF. The DNA of the CDR3 is TGTGCCAGTAGTACGTATTACAAACCAACTAATGAAAAACTGTTTTTT.

The chain joins TRBV7-9 to TRBJ2-3; possible D gene TRBD2, 6 bases. CDR1 is SEHNR, CDR2 FQNEAQ, per germline (reference sequence). The CDR3 spans 16 residues. V lost 5 bases and J lost 6, with 21 bases in between. The CDR3 nucleotides are TGTGCCAGCAGCCAAAAAAGGGTCGGGAGAAGTGATACGCAGTATTTT. Protein product: CASSQKRVGRSDTQYF.

The V and J genes are TRBV12-5 and TRBJ2-2; the D gene is possibly TRBD2 (5 bases). The germline V gene encodes CDR1 LGHNT and CDR2 FRNRAP. The CDR3 spans 18 residues. The V and J ends lost 0 bases and 1 base respectively, with 15 bases between them. The CDR3 loop is CASGLVQEAVGNTGELFF. The CDR3 DNA sequence: TGTGCTAGTGGTTTGGTACAAGAAGCGGTGGGGAACACCGGGGAGCTGTTTTTT.

The chain employs TRBV5-6 and TRBJ1-5, with 12 bases identical to TRBD1. The CDR3 is 17 residues long. Looked up from germline, CDR1 is SGHDT and CDR2 is YYEEEE. The V and J ends lost 3 bases and 5 bases, in that order; junction bases with no gene match: 9. The CDR3 nucleotides are TGTGCCAGCAGCTCGACATATGGGACAGGGGGCGATCAGCCCCAGCATTTT. It translates to CASSSTYGTGGDQPQHF.

The genes are TRBV6-1 and TRBJ2-7; 9 bases fit TRBD1. Unmatched junction bases numbered 5, after V lost 2 bases and J lost 6 bases. Germline V lookup: CDR1 MNHNS, CDR2 SASEGT. The CDR3 loop spans 14 amino acids. The CDR3 nucleotides read TGTGCCAGCAGTGAATGGGACAGGGTGGCCGAGCAGTACTTC. Its translation is CASSEWDRVAEQYF.

V gene TRBV12-3 or TRBV12-4 combines with J gene TRBJ2-7; possible D gene TRBD2, 5 bases. The CDR3 is 13 residues long. Trimming took 3 bases from V and 0 from J, leaving 6 bases between them. The CDR3 nucleotides read TGTGCCAGCAGTTTGGGGAGCTCCTACGAGCAGTACTTC. It translates to CASSLGSSYEQYF.